This T cell receptor beta chain originates from a study of control samples from healthy donors and cancer patients. Germline V gene lookup returns CDR1 LGHDT and CDR2 YNNKEL (reference sequence). V was clipped by 1 base and J by 5 bases, with 11 bases between them. The CDR3 totals 14 residues. Assay used: immunoSEQ multiplex PCR; TCRdb lists only in-frame clones, some missing. The repertoire includes about 94,000 clones, 90% of them detected once, and about 4% sits in the top ten. This clone was picked up one time. The chain couples TRBV3-1 (or the pseudogene TRBV3-2) to TRBJ1-1; D is unresolved. The clonotype was recovered from a woman aged 18 to 35 in good health. The specimen sequenced was blood. The CDR3: CASSQGPGGTEAFF. The CDR3 nucleotides read TGTGCCAGCAGCCAAGGCCCAGGTGGTACTGAAGCTTTCTTT.